These 7 T cell receptor beta chains came from one sample sequenced in a study of T-cell reconstitution after alpha-beta-depleted transplantation in children. Preparation of the TCRbeta library involved a method that used unique molecular identifiers. TCRdb processed the PCR reads anew with MiXCR; each CDR3 protein has one entry. This table holds thousands of distinct CDR3 sequences, around 15% found once. Source: PBMCs, mostly from graft donor cells, taken 60 days after TCRalphabeta/CD19-depleted stem cell transplant. These receptors came from a male patient aged 10 to 17 who had a stem cell transplant for acute myeloid leukemia, so the T cells may come from the graft donor.

This clonotype was seen only once. An end of the junction differs from the germline gene, which may be a read error. J is TRBJ2-1 and V is TRBV24-1, with a weak D call TRBD2 (6 bases). CDR1 is KGHDR and CDR2 is SFDVKD in the germline V gene. This CDR3 is 16 amino acids long. The chain's CDR3 is CATSDAGLGAYHEQFF. CDR3 in DNA: TGTGCCACCAGTGATGCGGGGCTAGGGGCCTACCATGAGCAGTTCTTC.

By proportion, this clonotype is medium-sized. V is TRBV6-5 and J is TRBJ2-7, with D perhaps matching TRBD2 (6 bases). V was clipped by 1 base and J by 9 bases, with 13 bases between them. Germline V CDR1 and CDR2: MNHEY, SVGAGI. The CDR3 consists of 13 residues. This CDR3 reads CASSYLEGVGQYF. The CDR3 DNA reads as TGTGCCAGCAGTTACTTGGAGGGAGTAGGGCAGTACTTC.

Concerning this clonotype: A much larger clone lies one base from this, so it may be a read error. V and J are TRBV12-3 or TRBV12-4 and TRBJ1-3, with 7 nucleotides matching TRBD1. Unmatched junction bases numbered 9, after V lost 6 bases and J lost 4 bases. The CDR3 totals 15 residues. CDR3 residues: CASRPSVQGGNTIYF. The CDR3 DNA is TGTGCCAGCAGACCGAGTGTACAGGGGGGAAACACCATATATTTT.

This clonotype is labeled as medium-sized. V is TRBV20-1 and J is TRBJ2-2; no definite D call. Trimming removed 6 bases at V and 5 bases at J, with 13 bases between. CDR1 DFQATT and CDR2 SNEGSKA come from the germline V gene (reference sequence). The length of the CDR3 is 13 residues. DNA for the CDR3: TGCAGTGCCCCCATATTCCGGACCGGGGAGCTGTTTTTT. It is translated as CSAPIFRTGELFF.

This clonotype was picked up a small number of times. The chain carries TRBV5-1 and TRBJ2-1; 12 bases are shared with TRBD2. This CDR3 has 20 amino acids. Germline values: CDR1 SGHRS, CDR2 YFSETQ. The J segment lost 9 bases and the V segment lost 0 bases, leaving 19 bases of the junction unmatched. This chain's CDR3 is CASSLAGASGGAPHGGEQFF. As DNA, the CDR3 is TGCGCCAGCAGCTTGGCCGGGGCTAGCGGGGGGGCTCCTCATGGGGGTGAGCAGTTCTTC.

Details on this clonotype: A read error may produce the germline difference seen at one junction end. For the CDR3, the DNA is TGTGCCTGGGTGGATAGGGCGCAGAACACTGATGCTTTCTTT. It codes for CAWVDRAQNTDAFF. V usage is TRBV30 and J usage is TRBJ1-1; no firm D call. The CDR3 is made up of 14 amino acids. Germline values: CDR1 GTSNPN, CDR2 SVGIG (reference sequence). Supplemented by reference TRBV30 and TRBJ1-1, the full variable domain reads SQTIHQWPATLVQPVGSPLSLECTVEGTSNPNLYWYRQAAGRGLQLLFYSVGIGQISSEVPQNLSASRPQDRQFILSSKKLLLSDSGFYLCAWVDRAQNTDAFFGQGTRLTVV.

This clonotype is deemed medium-sized. This chain connects TRBV20-1 to TRBJ2-1; 8 bases agree with TRBD2. The CDR3 consists of 14 residues. Germline loops: CDR1 DFQATT, CDR2 SNEGSKA (reference sequence). With 5 bases clipped from V and 0 bases from J, the junction kept 3 bases outside the gene matches. The CDR3 sequence is CSASLAGSYNEQFF. For the CDR3, the DNA is TGCAGTGCTTCCCTAGCGGGCTCCTACAATGAGCAGTTCTTC.